These 18 T cell receptor beta chains originate from one sample sequenced in a study of T-cell memory formation after mild COVID-19. TCRdb passed the 5' RACE reads through MiXCR, listing each CDR3 protein once. The sample lists about 210,000 distinct CDR3 sequences, roughly 27% occurring once. Sequencing was carried out using PBMCs or a T cell subset sorted from them (not recorded which). The receptor set was obtained from an adult woman who had mild COVID-19 (a few samples of this study predate the infection). Cell type and time point are not known.

A few counts support this clonotype. The V gene is TRBV7-9, the J gene TRBJ1-4; D possibly corresponds to TRBD1 (5 bases). The CDR3 has 15 residues. CDR1 and CDR2 (germline): SEHNR, FQNEAQ (reference sequence). Between the trimmed V and J ends, which lost 3 bases and 6 bases, there was a span of 14 bases. The CDR3, as DNA: TGTGCCAGCAGCTTGCAGGGAACGGTGGATGAAAAACTGTTTTTT. It yields the protein CASSLQGTVDEKLFF.

The rearrangement joins TRBV5-1 to TRBJ2-5, with D possibly matching TRBD2 (6 bases). The V end lost 1 base, the J end lost 2 bases, and 12 bases lay between the germline ends. Per the germline V gene, CDR1 is SGHRS and CDR2 is YFSETQ. The CDR3 sequence is 15 residues long. CDR3 bases: TGCGCCAGCAGCTTGATCGGGGAGGTGCAAGAGACCCAGTACTTC. Translating it yields CASSLIGEVQETQYF. The entire variable domain, with the rest obtained from reference TRBV5-1 and TRBJ2-5, is as follows: KAGVTQTPRYLIKTRGQQVTLSCSPISGHRSVSWYQQTPGQGLQFLFEYFSETQRNKGNFPGRFSGRQFSNSRSEMNVSTLELGDSALYLCASSLIGEVQETQYFGPGTRLLVL.

This rearrangement joins TRBV12-3 or TRBV12-4 to TRBJ1-6; 8 positions match TRBD1. Trimming took 4 bases from V and 10 from J; bases not matched to a gene: 9. CDR3 length: 15 residues. CDR3 DNA sequence: TGTGCCAGCAGTTCCGCGATGGGACAGGCATCACCCCTCCACTTT. The encoded protein is CASSSAMGQASPLHF.

This clonotype turned up a few times. The chain links TRBV5-8 to TRBJ1-4, with 10 bases matching TRBD1. Germline trimming cut 5 bases from V and 3 bases from J; bases unmatched to any gene: 4. This CDR3 is 15 amino acids long. The germline CDR1 and CDR2 sequences are SGHTS and YDEGEE. CDR3 loop: CASRRTGGANEKLFF. The CDR3 DNA sequence: TGTGCCAGCAGAAGGACAGGGGGAGCTAATGAAAAACTGTTTTTT.

This chain links TRBV19 with TRBJ1-5, with no clear D. The CDR3 has 14 amino acids. V lost 4 bases and J 1 base, leaving 8 bases between the germline ends. Germline V gene data show CDR1 as LNHDA and CDR2 as SQIVND (reference sequence). CDR3 sequence reads: CASSTDASNQPQHF. For the CDR3, the DNA is TGTGCCAGTAGTACCGACGCGAGCAATCAGCCCCAGCATTTT.

This clonotype has only a few counts. J is TRBJ1-2 and V is TRBV12-3 or TRBV12-4; D ambiguous. The CDR3 is 13 amino acids. V was shortened by 7 bases and J by 5 bases, with 14 bases between the two germline ends. This CDR3 is CASTTVGRYGYTF. The DNA of the CDR3 is TGTGCCAGCACCACCGTTGGGCGGTATGGCTACACCTTC.

This clonotype occurred a few times. The V and J genes are TRBV7-9 and TRBJ2-1; D is possibly TRBD2 (5 bases). This CDR3 has 12 residues. Germline V gene sequence: CDR1 SEHNR, CDR2 FQNEAQ (reference sequence). V was trimmed by 5 bases and J by 9 bases, leaving 11 bases between them. In DNA form, the CDR3 reads TGTGCCAGCAGCGTACGGACTGTTGAGCAGTTCTTC. It encodes CASSVRTVEQFF.

This sequence joins TRBV20-1 and TRBJ2-7; D is ambiguous. The CDR3 covers 15 residues. The V end lost 0 bases, the J end lost 0 bases, and 12 bases lay between the germline ends. In germline, CDR1 is DFQATT, CDR2 SNEGSKA (reference sequence). The CDR3 sequence: CSARDGAAGSYEQYF. The DNA for the CDR3 is TGCAGTGCTAGAGATGGTGCGGCCGGCTCCTACGAGCAGTACTTC.

V is TRBV6-6 and J is TRBJ1-2; 8 positions match TRBD1. The CDR3 extends over 15 amino acids. CDR1 MNHNY and CDR2 SVGAGI come from the germline V gene (reference sequence). With 6 bases clipped from V and 2 bases from J, the junction kept 8 bases outside the gene matches. CDR3 in DNA: TGTGCCAGCAGCCAAGATGGACAGGGAAACTATGGCTACACCTTC. It specifies CASSQDGQGNYGYTF.

The genes are TRBV7-9 and TRBJ2-7, with D perhaps matching TRBD1 (6 bases). Per germline, CDR1 SEHNR and CDR2 FQNEAQ (reference sequence). The CDR3 sequence is 14 residues long. The V gene lost 4 bases and the J gene lost 2 bases, with 12 bases spanning the gap. The CDR3 DNA sequence: TGTGCCAGCAGCTCGACGGGACAACCCTACGAGCAGTACTTC. Translating it yields CASSSTGQPYEQYF.

This chain connects TRBV20-1 to TRBJ1-2, with 8 bases that match TRBD1. Germline-derived CDR1 and CDR2 are DFQATT and SNEGSKA (reference sequence). V was clipped by 5 bases and J by 3 bases; unmatched bases: 5. This CDR3 contains 13 residues. The chain's CDR3 is CSALDRVDYGYTF. The CDR3 DNA reads TGCAGTGCTCTGGACAGGGTGGACTATGGCTACACCTTC.

This clonotype was observed a few times. This chain joins TRBV9 and TRBJ2-7, with D possibly TRBD1 on 5 matching bases. Trimming stripped 3 bases from V and 2 bases from J, with 12 bases between. This CDR3 is 14 amino acids long. From germline, CDR1 is SGDLS and CDR2 YYNGEE. Written as DNA, the CDR3 is TGTGCCAGCAGCGCTGGGCAGGGCACCTACGAGCAGTACTTC. Translating gives CASSAGQGTYEQYF. Looking up the rest from reference TRBV9 and TRBJ2-7 gives the full variable domain: DSGVTQTPKHLITATGQRVTLRCSPRSGDLSVYWYQQSLDQGLQFLIQYYNGEERAKGNILERFSAQQFPDLHSELNLSSLELGDSALYFCASSAGQGTYEQYFGPGTRLTVT.

The chain is built from TRBV12-3 or TRBV12-4 and TRBJ1-6, with TRBD1 matching 7 bases. The junction had 9 bases not matched to a gene; V was cut back by 6 bases and J by 7 bases. This CDR3 is 15 amino acids long. The CDR3 coding sequence is TGTGCCAGCAGCCGACGGGACAGTCAAAATTCACCCCTCCACTTT. Its translation is CASSRRDSQNSPLHF.

This clonotype was recorded many times. This chain connects TRBV3-1 to TRBJ2-6; no clear D gene. The germline V and J ends were trimmed by 1 base and 0 bases, with 4 bases remaining between them. Germline CDR1 is LGHDT and CDR2 is YNNKEL (reference sequence). This CDR3 comprises 15 residues. CDR3 loop: CASSQGYSGANVLTF. CDR3 DNA sequence: TGTGCCAGCAGCCAAGGATACTCTGGGGCCAACGTCCTGACTTTC.

This chain uses TRBV7-2 with TRBJ1-5, with 8 bases aligning to TRBD1. The CDR3 runs to 16 residues. The germline V gene has CDR1 SGHTA and CDR2 FQGNSA. J was trimmed by 1 base and V by 5 bases; bases with no gene match: 7. The CDR3 sequence: CASSPGTGYSNQPQHF. The CDR3, as DNA: TGTGCCAGCAGCCCCGGGACAGGATACAGCAATCAGCCCCAGCATTTT. Full variable domain (remainder filled in from reference TRBV7-2 and TRBJ1-5): GAGVSQSPSNKVTEKGKDVELRCDPISGHTALYWYRQSLGQGLEFLIYFQGNSAPDKSGLPSDRFSAERTGGSVSTLTIQRTQQEDSAVYLCASSPGTGYSNQPQHFGDGTRLSIL.

This clonotype has a handful of counts. The chain couples TRBV2 to TRBJ1-1; 9 positions match TRBD1. J lost 6 bases, V lost 10 bases, and 12 bases had no gene match. This CDR3 region has 14 residues. The germline V gene has CDR1 SNHLY and CDR2 FYNNEI. The CDR3 DNA reads TGTGCCACCGCGTCCGGGACAGGGAGCGCTGAAGCTTTCTTT. This gives the protein CATASGTGSAEAFF.

This clonotype occurred a few times. The chain is built from TRBV13 and TRBJ2-4; the match to TRBD1 covers 7 bases. The CDR3 is 14 residues long. The germline V gene has CDR1 PRHDT and CDR2 FYEKMQ (reference sequence). Losses at the gene ends were 2 bases for V and 6 bases for J; bases not matched to a gene: 4. The CDR3 coding sequence is TGTGCCAGCAGCTTAAGGGGGCAGGGAAACATTCAGTACTTC. Amino acid sequence: CASSLRGQGNIQYF. The entire variable domain, with the rest obtained from reference TRBV13 and TRBJ2-4, is as follows: AAGVIQSPRHLIKEKRETATLKCYPIPRHDTVYWYQQGPGQDPQFLISFYEKMQSDKGSIPDRFSAQQFSDYHSELNMSSLELGDSALYFCASSLRGQGNIQYFGAGTRLSVL.

This clonotype was picked up a small number of times. The chain recombines TRBV20-1 with TRBJ2-3; 12 bases agree with TRBD2. The CDR3 sequence is 14 residues long. Germline V gene data show CDR1 as DFQATT and CDR2 as SNEGSKA (reference sequence). V dropped 5 bases and J dropped 2; count of bases not matched to a gene: 2. The DNA for the CDR3 is TGCAGTGCTCTAGCGGGGGGGGACACAGATACGCAGTATTTT. Its protein product is CSALAGGDTDTQYF.